This record looks at one TCR beta chain sequence and its context. The protocol was immunoSEQ multiplex PCR, while the TCRdb copy is restricted to in-frame clones and leaves out a portion. Here the sample spans 550,000 to 700,000 clones, 73% being singletons. The sample comes from a study of shared clonotypes between healthy human individuals. Germline V gives CDR1 LNHDA, CDR2 SQIVND (reference sequence). The CDR3 has 17 amino acids. With 1 base clipped from V and 4 bases from J, the junction kept 11 bases outside the gene matches. Among the donors, all were Caucasian adults who lived in Nashville, Tennessee.

The specimen was memory CD4+ T cells sorted from blood. Subset reported: CD45RA-negative fraction. This sequence joins TRBV19 and TRBJ1-2; 8 nucleotides agree with TRBD1. This receptor was obtained from a woman aged 25 to 39 in good health. Here the CDR3 reads CASSIGRWQGAGYGYTF. CDR3 bases: TGTGCCAGTAGTATAGGTCGCTGGCAGGGGGCCGGCTATGGCTACACCTTC.